This T cell receptor beta chain was sequenced during a study of T cells in localized non-small cell lung cancer. General observations from the study: In the blood, greater T cell density corresponded to longer overall survival.

CDR1 MDHEN and CDR2 SYDVKM come from the germline V gene. V lost 5 bases to trimming and J lost 0 bases, with 5 bases between them. CDR3 length equals 13 residues. For this clone: Antigen specificity is unknown.

The table came from immunoSEQ multiplex PCR; TCRdb's copy has only in-frame clones and leaves some out. The repertoire holds 45,000 to 55,000 clones, with roughly 85% as singletons. The TCR sequence derives from a male donor aged 60 or over with stage III squamous cell lung carcinoma. V gene TRBV28 combines with J gene TRBJ1-3; no clear D gene. Sequencing used peripheral blood, obtained before any cancer treatment. Here the CDR3 DNA reads TGTGCCAGCAGTCGGTACTCTGGAAACACCATATATTTT. Encoded protein: CASSRYSGNTIYF. The whole variable domain, filled in from reference TRBV28 and TRBJ1-3, reads DVKVTQSSRYLVKRTGEKVFLECVQDMDHENMFWYRQDPGLGLRLIYFSYDVKMKEKGDIPEGYSVSREKKERFSLILESASTNQTSMYLCASSRYSGNTIYFGEGSWLTVV.